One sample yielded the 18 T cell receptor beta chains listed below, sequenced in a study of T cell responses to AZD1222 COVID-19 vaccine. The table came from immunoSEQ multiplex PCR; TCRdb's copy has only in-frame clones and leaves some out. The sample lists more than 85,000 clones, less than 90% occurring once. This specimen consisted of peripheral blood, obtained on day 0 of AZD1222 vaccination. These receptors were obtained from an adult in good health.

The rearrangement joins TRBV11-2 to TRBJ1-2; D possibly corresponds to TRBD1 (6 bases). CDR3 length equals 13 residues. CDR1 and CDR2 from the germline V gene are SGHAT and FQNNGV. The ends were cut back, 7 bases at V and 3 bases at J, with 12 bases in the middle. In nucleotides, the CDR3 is TGTGCCAGCACCCCTGGACAGCACTATGGCTACACCTTC. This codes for CASTPGQHYGYTF. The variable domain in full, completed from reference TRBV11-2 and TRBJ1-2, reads EAGVAQSPRYKIIEKRQSVAFWCNPISGHATLYWYQQILGQGPKLLIQFQNNGVVDDSQLPKDRFSAERLKGVDSTLKIQPAKLEDSAVYLCASTPGQHYGYTFGSGTRLTVV.

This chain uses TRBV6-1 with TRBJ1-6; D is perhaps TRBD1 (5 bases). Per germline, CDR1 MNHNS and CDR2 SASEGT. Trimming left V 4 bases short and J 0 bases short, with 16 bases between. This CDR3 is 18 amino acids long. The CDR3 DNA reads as TGTGCCAGCAGTGGGCGCGGGACGCCGAGCTCCTATAATTCACCCCTCCACTTT. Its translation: CASSGRGTPSSYNSPLHF.

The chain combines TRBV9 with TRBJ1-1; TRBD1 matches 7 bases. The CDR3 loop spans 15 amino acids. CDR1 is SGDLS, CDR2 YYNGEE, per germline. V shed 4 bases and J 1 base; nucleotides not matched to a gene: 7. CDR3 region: CASSSPSGGNTEAFF. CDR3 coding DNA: TGTGCCAGCAGCTCCCCCTCAGGGGGGAACACTGAAGCTTTCTTT.

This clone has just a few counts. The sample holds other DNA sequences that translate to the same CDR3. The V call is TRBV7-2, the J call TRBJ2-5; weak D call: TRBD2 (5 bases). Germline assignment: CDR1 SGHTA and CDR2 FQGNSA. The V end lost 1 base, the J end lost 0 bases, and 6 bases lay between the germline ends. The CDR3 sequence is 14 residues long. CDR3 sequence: CASSLGGYQETQYF. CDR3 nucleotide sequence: TGTGCCAGCAGCTTAGGCGGGTACCAAGAGACCCAGTACTTC.

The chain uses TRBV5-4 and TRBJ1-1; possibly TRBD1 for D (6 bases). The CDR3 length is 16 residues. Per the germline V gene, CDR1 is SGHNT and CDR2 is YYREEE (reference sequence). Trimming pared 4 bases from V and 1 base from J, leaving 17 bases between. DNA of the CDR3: TGTGCCAGCAGCCCCGGCCGGGGGCCGAAGAACACTGAAGCTTTCTTT. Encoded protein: CASSPGRGPKNTEAFF.

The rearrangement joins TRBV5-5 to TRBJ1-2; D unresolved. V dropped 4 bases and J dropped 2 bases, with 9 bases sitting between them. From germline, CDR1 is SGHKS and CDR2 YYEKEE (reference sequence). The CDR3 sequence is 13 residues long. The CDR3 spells CASSADSNYGYTF. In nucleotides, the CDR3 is TGTGCCAGCAGCGCGGACTCAAACTATGGCTACACCTTC.

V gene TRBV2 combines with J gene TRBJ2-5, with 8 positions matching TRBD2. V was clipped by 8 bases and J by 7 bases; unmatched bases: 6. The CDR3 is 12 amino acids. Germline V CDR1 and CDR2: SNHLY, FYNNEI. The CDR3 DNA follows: TGTGCCAGCGCGGGGACTAGTAGGACCCAGTACTTC. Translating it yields CASAGTSRTQYF.

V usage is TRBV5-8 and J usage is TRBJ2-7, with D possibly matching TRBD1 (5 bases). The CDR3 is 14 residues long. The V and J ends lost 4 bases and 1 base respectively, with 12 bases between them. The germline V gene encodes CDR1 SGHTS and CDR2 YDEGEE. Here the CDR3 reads CASSRRTSSYEQYV. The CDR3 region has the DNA TGTGCCAGCAGCCGAAGGACATCTTCCTACGAGCAGTACGTC.

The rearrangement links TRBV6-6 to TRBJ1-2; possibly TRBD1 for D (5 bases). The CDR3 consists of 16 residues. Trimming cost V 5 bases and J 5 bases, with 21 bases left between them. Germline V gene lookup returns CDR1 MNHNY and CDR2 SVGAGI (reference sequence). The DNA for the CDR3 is TGTGCCAGCAGTCTTGGGTCAAGGGGCGGAGGGTATGGCTACACCTTC. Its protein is CASSLGSRGGGYGYTF.

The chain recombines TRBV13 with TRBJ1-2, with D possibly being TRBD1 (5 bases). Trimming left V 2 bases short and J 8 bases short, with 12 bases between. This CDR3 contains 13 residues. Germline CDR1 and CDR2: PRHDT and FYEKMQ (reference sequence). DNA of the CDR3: TGTGCCAGCAGCTTACAGGGAGTTTTAGGCTACACCTTC. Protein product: CASSLQGVLGYTF.

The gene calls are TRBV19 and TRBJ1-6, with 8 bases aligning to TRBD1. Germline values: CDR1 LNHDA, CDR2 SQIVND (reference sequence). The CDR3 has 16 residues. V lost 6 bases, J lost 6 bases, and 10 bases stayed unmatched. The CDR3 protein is CASSQSDRGVNSPLHF. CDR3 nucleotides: TGTGCCAGTAGCCAGTCTGACAGGGGTGTTAATTCACCCCTCCACTTT. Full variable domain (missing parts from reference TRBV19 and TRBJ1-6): DGGITQSPKYLFRKEGQNVTLSCEQNLNHDAMYWYRQDPGQGLRLIYYSQIVNDFQKGDIAEGYSVSREKKESFPLTVTSAQKNPTAFYLCASSQSDRGVNSPLHFGNGTRLTVT.

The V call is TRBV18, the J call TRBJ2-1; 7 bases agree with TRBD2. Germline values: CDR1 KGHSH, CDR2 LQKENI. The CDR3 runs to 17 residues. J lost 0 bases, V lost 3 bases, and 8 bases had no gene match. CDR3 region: CASSPPLAASSYNEQFF. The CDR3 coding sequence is TGTGCCAGCTCACCCCCGCTAGCGGCAAGCTCCTACAATGAGCAGTTCTTC. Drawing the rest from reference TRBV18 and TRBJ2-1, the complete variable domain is NAGVMQNPRHLVRRRGQEARLRCSPMKGHSHVYWYRQLPEEGLKFMVYLQKENIIDESGMPKERFSAEFPKEGPSILRIQQVVRGDSAAYFCASSPPLAASSYNEQFFGPGTRLTVL.

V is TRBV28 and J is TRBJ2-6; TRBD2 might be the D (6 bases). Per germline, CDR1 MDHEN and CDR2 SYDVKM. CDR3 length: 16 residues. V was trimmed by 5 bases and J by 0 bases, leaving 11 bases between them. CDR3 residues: CASSTTSASGANVLTF. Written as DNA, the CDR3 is TGTGCCAGCAGTACGACTAGTGCCTCTGGGGCCAACGTCCTGACTTTC.

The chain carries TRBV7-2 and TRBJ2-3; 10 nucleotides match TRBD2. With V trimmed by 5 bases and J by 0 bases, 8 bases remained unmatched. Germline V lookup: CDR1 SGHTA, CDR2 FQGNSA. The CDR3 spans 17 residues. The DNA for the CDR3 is TGTGCCAGCAGCCCACCAGCGGGAGGGCCAAGCACAGATACGCAGTATTTT. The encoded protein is CASSPPAGGPSTDTQYF.

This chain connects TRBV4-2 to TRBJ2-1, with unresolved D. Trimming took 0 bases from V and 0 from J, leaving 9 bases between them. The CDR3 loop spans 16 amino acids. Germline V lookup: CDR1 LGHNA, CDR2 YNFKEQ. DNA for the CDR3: TGTGCCAGCAGCCAAGAGTCGTTCAGCTCCTACAATGAGCAGTTCTTC. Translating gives CASSQESFSSYNEQFF.

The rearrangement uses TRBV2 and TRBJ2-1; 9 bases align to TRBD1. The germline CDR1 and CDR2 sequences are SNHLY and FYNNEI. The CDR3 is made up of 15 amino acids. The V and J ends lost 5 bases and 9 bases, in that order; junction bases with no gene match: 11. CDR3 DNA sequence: TGTGCCAGCAGTCCACCGGGACAGGGTTATAGTGAGCAGTTCTTC. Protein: CASSPPGQGYSEQFF.

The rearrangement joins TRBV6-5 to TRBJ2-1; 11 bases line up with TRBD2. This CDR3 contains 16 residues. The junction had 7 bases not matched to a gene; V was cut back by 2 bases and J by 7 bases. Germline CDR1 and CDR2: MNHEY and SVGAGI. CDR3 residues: CASSYAPTSGKNEQFF. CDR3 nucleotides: TGTGCCAGCAGTTACGCCCCGACTAGCGGGAAGAATGAGCAGTTCTTC.

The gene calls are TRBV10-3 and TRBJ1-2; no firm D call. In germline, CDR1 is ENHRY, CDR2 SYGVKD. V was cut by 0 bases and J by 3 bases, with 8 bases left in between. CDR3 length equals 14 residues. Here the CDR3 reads CAISESREDYGYTF. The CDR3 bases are TGTGCCATCAGTGAGTCCCGGGAGGACTATGGCTACACCTTC.